This T cell receptor (beta chain) derives from a study of CD8 T cells in cerebrospinal fluid in Alzheimer's disease. The overall study: CSF T cell clonal expansion was assessed by plate-based nested PCR and droplet-based sequencing.

Participants were all in good physical condition and free of acute infection. For droplet-based sequencing, live CSF cells were sorted using a live/dead marker. CSF cells underwent 10X single-cell V(D)J and 5' gene-expression profiling. TCRdb reprocessed the 10x single-cell sequencing reads and stores each CDR3 protein as one record, lacking DNA. This sample's table has approximately 1,500 distinct CDR3 sequences. CDR3 length: 14 residues. This clonotype ranks as medium-sized in terms of frequency. This TCR was recovered from a human donor with mild cognitive impairment. This chain joins TRBV12-3 or TRBV12-4 and TRBJ2-1. The sequencing input was cerebrospinal fluid. CDR3 residues: CASSLLSSAFEQFF.